The following is a T cell receptor (beta chain) sequence with its context. Antigen specificity is unknown. The sample originates from a study of early stage breast cancer tumors. Points from the study as a whole: Enriched TCRB sequences shared across patients were mostly commonly generated sequences. Tumor and normal breast were distinguished via blood comparison in 14 of 16 patients.

Measured with immunoSEQ multiplex PCR; TCRdb has only the in-frame clones, and not every one. The sample includes about 53,000 clones, around nine tenths of them seen just once. CDR1 LGHNA and CDR2 YSLEER come from the germline V gene. The CDR3 runs 14 residues. The V end lost 1 base, the J end lost 4 bases, and 10 bases lay between the germline ends. Material for sequencing was blood. The gene calls are TRBV4-3 and TRBJ2-5, with D perhaps matching TRBD1 (5 bases). This clonotype was sampled from a person aged 70 to 85 with breast cancer. The CDR3 spells CASSQGQGGETQYF. The CDR3 nucleotides read TGCGCCAGCAGCCAAGGGCAGGGCGGAGAGACCCAGTACTTC.